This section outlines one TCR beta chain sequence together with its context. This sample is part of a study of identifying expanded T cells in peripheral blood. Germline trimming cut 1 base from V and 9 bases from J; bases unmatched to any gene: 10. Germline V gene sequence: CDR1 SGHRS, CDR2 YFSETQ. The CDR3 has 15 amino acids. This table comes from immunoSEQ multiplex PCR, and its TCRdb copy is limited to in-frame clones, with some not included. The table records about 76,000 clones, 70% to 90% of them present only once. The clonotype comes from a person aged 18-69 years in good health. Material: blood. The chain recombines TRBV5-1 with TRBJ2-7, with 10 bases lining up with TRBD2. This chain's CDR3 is CASSLSGRGREGQYF. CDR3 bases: TGCGCCAGCAGCTTGAGCGGGAGGGGTCGGGAGGGGCAGTACTTC. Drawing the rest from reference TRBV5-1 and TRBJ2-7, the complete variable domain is KAGVTQTPRYLIKTRGQQVTLSCSPISGHRSVSWYQQTPGQGLQFLFEYFSETQRNKGNFPGRFSGRQFSNSRSEMNVSTLELGDSALYLCASSLSGRGREGQYFGPGTRLTVT.